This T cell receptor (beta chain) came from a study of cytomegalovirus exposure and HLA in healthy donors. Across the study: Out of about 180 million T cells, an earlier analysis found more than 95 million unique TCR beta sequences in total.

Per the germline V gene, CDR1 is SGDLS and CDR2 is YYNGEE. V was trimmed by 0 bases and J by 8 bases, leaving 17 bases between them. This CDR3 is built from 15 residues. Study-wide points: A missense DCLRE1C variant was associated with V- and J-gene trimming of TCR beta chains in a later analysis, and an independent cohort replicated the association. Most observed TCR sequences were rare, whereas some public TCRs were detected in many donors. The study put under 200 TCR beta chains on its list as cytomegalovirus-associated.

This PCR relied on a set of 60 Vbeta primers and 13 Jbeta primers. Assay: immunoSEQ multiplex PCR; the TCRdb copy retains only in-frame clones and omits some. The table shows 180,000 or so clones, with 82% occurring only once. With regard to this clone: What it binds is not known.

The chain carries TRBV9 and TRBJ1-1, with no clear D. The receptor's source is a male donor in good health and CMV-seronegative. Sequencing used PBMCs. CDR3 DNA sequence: TGTGCCAGCAGCGTAGAGCCTTCCCCGCTTCCGGAAGCTTTCTTT. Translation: CASSVEPSPLPEAFF.